The sample holds a few counts of the clone carrying this T cell receptor beta chain. The antigen is not known. Gene names refer to mouse genes. The CDR3 end falls 1 residue outside the read, so it is completed with the germline J gene. Other DNA sequences from this sample encode an identical CDR3 as well. Time point noted: mouse harvest day 14 after allogeneic transplant. Tail vein injection delivered 10^7 T-cell-depleted bone marrow cells and 10^6 splenic CD5+ T cells. Mice had MHC-mismatched B6 into BALB/c GVHD, sampled day 7 or 14. CDR3 size: 14 residues. The germline V and J ends were trimmed by 4 bases and 0 bases, with 7 bases remaining between them. In germline, CDR1 is KGHPV, CDR2 FQNQEV (reference sequence). These data come from a study of tissue T cells after allogeneic stem cell transplantation. Generated by immunoSEQ multiplex PCR, the TCRdb table keeps only in-frame clones and is missing some. The data hold several thousand clones, with around 30% observed a single time.

General study results and limits: Which tissue TCRs were alloreactive or antigen-specific was not determined. Some clones might be persisting host cells.

This TCR came from a female BALB/c mouse given C57BL/6 T cells with graft-versus-host disease after an allogeneic hematopoietic cell transplant. The sample comprised skin. The J gene is TRBJ1-3, the V gene TRBV26; TRBD1 is a possible D gene (6 bases). The CDR3 loop is CASSRDNSGNTLYF. The part of the CDR3 DNA that was read is TGTGCCAGCAGTCGGGACAATTCTGGAAATACGCTCTAT.